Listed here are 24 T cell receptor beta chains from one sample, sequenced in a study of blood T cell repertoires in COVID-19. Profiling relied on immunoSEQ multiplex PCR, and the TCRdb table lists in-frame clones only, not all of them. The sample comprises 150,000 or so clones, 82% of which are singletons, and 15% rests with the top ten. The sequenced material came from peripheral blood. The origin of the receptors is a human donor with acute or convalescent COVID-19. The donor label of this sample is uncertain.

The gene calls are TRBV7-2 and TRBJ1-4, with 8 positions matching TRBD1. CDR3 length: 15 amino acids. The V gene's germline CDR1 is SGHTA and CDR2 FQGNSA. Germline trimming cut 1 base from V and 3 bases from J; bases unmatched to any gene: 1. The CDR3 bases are TGTGCCAGCAGCTTAGGGGGACAGGCTAATGAAAAACTGTTTTTT. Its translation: CASSLGGQANEKLFF.

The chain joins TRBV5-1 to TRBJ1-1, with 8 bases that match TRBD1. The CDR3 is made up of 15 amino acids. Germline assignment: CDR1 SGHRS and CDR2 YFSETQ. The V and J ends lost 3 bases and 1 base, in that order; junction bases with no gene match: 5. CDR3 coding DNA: TGCGCCAGCAGCTCACCGGACAGGGCGAACACTGAAGCTTTCTTT. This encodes CASSSPDRANTEAFF.

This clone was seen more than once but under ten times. The CDR3 nucleotides are TGTGCCAGCAGCCGTCAGGGGTCACCCCTCCACTTT. This codes for CASSRQGSPLHF. The rearrangement joins TRBV7-9 to TRBJ1-6; D perhaps matches TRBD1 (6 bases). The CDR3 spans 12 residues. The V gene lost 5 bases and the J gene lost 10 bases, with 9 bases spanning the gap. CDR1 SEHNR and CDR2 FQNEAQ come from the germline V gene (reference sequence).

Here the CDR3 DNA reads TGCGCCAGCAGCTTGTGGGCAGGCTCTGGGGCCAACGTCCTGACTTTC. Translation: CASSLWAGSGANVLTF. The chain uses TRBV5-1 and TRBJ2-6; D not resolved. The CDR3 runs 16 residues. Between the trimmed V and J ends, which lost 1 base and 0 bases, there was a span of 8 bases. Germline loops: CDR1 SGHRS, CDR2 YFSETQ. The whole variable domain, remainder taken from reference TRBV5-1 and TRBJ2-6, is KAGVTQTPRYLIKTRGQQVTLSCSPISGHRSVSWYQQTPGQGLQFLFEYFSETQRNKGNFPGRFSGRQFSNSRSEMNVSTLELGDSALYLCASSLWAGSGANVLTFGAGSRLTVL.

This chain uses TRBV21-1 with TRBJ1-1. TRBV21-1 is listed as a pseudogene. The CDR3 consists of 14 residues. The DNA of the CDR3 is TGTGCCAGCAGCAAAGCACCTGGGAGGACTGAAGCTTTCTTT. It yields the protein CASSKAPGRTEAFF.

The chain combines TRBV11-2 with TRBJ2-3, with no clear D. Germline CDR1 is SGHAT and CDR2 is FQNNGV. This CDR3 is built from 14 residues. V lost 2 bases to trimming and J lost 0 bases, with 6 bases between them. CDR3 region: CASSLTSSTDTQYF. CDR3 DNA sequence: TGTGCCAGCAGCTTAACTTCTAGCACAGATACGCAGTATTTT.

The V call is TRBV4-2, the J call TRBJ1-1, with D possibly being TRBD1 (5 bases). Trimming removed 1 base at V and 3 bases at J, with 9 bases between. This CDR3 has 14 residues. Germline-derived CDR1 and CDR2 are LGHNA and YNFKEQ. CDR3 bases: TGTGCCAGCAGCCAAGGCAGGGTCGACACTGAAGCTTTCTTT. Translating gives CASSQGRVDTEAFF.

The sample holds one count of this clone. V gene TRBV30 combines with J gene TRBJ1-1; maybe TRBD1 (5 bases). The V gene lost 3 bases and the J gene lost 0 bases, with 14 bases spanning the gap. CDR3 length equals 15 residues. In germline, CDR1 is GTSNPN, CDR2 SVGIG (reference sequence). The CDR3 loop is CAWSLYAGMNTEAFF. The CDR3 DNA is TGTGCCTGGAGCTTGTACGCAGGGATGAACACTGAAGCTTTCTTT. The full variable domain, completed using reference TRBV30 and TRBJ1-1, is SQTIHQWPATLVQPVGSPLSLECTVEGTSNPNLYWYRQAAGRGLQLLFYSVGIGQISSEVPQNLSASRPQDRQFILSSKKLLLSDSGFYLCAWSLYAGMNTEAFFGQGTRLTVV.

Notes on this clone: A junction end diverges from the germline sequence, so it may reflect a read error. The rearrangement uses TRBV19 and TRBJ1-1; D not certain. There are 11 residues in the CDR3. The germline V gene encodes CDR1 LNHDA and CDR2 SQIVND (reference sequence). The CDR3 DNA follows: TGTGCCAGTAGAATCGACACTGGAGCTTTCTTT. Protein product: CASRIDTGAFF.

The CDR3 DNA follows: TGTGCCAGCAGCCGAGGTAACGCTAATGAAAAACTGTTTTTT. It specifies CASSRGNANEKLFF. The rearrangement uses TRBV25-1 and TRBJ1-4; D call uncertain. The length of the CDR3 is 14 residues. Germline-derived CDR1 and CDR2 are MGHDK and SYGVNS. Trimming took off 6 bases at V and 3 bases at J, with 11 bases between the two ends.

DNA of the CDR3: TGTGCCAGCAGCAAGACCCGGCGGGCGACCCGAGACTCTGGAAACACCATATATTTT. Its protein is CASSKTRRATRDSGNTIYF. The chain joins TRBV6-2 or TRBV6-3 to TRBJ1-3, with D unclear. V was pared by 6 bases and J by 0 bases, with 24 bases between. CDR1 MNHEY and CDR2 SVGEGT come from the germline V gene. CDR3 length: 19 amino acids.

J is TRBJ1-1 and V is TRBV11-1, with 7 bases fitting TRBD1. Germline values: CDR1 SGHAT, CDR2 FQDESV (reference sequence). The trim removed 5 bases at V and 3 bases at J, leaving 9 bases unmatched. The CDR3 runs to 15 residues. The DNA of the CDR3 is TGTGCCAGCAGCCGTTGGACAGGAGAGGACACTGAAGCTTTCTTT. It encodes CASSRWTGEDTEAFF. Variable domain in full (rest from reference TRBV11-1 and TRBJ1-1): EAEVAQSPRYKITEKSQAVAFWCDPISGHATLYWYRQILGQGPELLVQFQDESVVDDSQLPKDRFSAERLKGVDSTLKIQPAELGDSAMYLCASSRWTGEDTEAFFGQGTRLTVV.

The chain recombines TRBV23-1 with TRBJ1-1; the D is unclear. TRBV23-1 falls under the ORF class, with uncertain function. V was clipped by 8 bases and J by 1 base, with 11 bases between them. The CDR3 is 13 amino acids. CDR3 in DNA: TGCGCCAGCCCGGGAGGAGGGAACACTGAAGCTTTCTTT. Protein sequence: CASPGGGNTEAFF.

The CDR3 here is CASSFGDSTYEQYF. CDR3 in DNA: TGCGCCAGCAGCTTCGGGGACAGCACCTACGAGCAGTACTTC. The chain recombines TRBV5-1 with TRBJ2-7, with 7 bases fitting TRBD1. The germline gives CDR1 SGHRS, CDR2 YFSETQ. The V gene end was trimmed by 2 bases and the J gene end by 2 bases; junction bases not matched to a gene: 4. The CDR3 is 14 amino acids.

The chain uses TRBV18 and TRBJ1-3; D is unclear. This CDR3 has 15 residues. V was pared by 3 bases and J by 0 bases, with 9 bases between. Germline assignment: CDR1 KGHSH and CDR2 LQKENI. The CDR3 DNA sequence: TGTGCCAGCTCACCCCAGGCCCTCTCTGGAAACACCATATATTTT. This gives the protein CASSPQALSGNTIYF.

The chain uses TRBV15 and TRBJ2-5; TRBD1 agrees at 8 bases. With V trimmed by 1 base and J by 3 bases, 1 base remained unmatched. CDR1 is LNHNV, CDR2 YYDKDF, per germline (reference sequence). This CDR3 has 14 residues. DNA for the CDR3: TGTGCCACCAGCAGAGGGGGACAGGAAGAGACCCAGTACTTC. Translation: CATSRGGQEETQYF.

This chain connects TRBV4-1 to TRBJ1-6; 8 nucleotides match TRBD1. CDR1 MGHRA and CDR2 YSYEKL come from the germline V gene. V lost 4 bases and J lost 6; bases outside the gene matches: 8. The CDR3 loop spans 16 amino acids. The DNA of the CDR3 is TGCGCCAGCAGCCTAATGCCGGGACAGGTTAATTCACCCCTCCACTTT. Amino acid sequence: CASSLMPGQVNSPLHF.

CDR3 amino acids: CASSADSEAFF. In DNA, the CDR3 is TGTGCCAGCAGCGCGGACAGTGAAGCTTTCTTT. The gene calls are TRBV21-1 and TRBJ1-1; the tabulated D call, TRBD1, remains unverified against the DNA. TRBV21-1 is assigned pseudogene status. The CDR3 runs to 11 residues.

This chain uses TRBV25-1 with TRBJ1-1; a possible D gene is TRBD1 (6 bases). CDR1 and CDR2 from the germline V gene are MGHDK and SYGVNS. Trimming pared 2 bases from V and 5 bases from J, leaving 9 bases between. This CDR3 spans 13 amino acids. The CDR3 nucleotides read TGTGCCAGCAGTGAAAACAGGGTGACTGAAGCTTTCTTT. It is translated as CASSENRVTEAFF. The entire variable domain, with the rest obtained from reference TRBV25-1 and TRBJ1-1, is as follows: EADIYQTPRYLVIGTGKKITLECSQTMGHDKMYWYQQDPGMELHLIHYSYGVNSTEKGDLSSESTVSRIRTEHFPLTLESARPSHTSQYLCASSENRVTEAFFGQGTRLTVV.

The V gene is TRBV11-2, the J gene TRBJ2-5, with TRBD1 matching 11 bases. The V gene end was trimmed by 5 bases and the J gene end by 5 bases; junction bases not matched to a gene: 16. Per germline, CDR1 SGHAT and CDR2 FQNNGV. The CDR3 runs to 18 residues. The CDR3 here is CASSRAGTGGVGRETQYF. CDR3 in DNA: TGTGCCAGCAGCCGCGCCGGGACAGGGGGAGTTGGCCGGGAGACCCAGTACTTC.

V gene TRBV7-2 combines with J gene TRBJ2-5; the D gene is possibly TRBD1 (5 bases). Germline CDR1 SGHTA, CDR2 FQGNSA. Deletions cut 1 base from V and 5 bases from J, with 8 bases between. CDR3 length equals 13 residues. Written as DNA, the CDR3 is TGTGCCAGCAGCTTAGGCAGGGCTGAGACCCAGTACTTC. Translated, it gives CASSLGRAETQYF.

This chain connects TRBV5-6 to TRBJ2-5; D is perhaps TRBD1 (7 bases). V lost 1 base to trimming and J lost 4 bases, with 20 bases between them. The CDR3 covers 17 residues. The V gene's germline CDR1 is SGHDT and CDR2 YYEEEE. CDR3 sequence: CASSLRNRGQGGETQYF. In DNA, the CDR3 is TGTGCCAGCAGCTTGCGAAATAGGGGGCAGGGAGGAGAGACCCAGTACTTC.

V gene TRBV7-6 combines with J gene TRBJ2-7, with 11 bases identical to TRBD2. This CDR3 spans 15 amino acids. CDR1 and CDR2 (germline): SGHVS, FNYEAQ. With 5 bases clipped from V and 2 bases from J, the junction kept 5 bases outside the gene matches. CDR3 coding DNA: TGTGCCAGCAGCGAATTAGCGGGGGGGCCCTACGAGCAGTACTTC. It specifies CASSELAGGPYEQYF.

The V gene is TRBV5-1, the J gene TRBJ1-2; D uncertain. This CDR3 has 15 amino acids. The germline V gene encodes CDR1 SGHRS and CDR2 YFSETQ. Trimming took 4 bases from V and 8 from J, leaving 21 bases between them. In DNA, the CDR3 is TGCGCCAGCAGCCCTGGCGGGCAGGCAGTCCGGGGCTACACCTTC. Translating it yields CASSPGGQAVRGYTF.